The rows below give T cell receptor beta chains drawn from one sample of a study of T cell changes during pregnancy in multiple sclerosis. Sequenced by immunoSEQ multiplex PCR; TCRdb stores in-frame clones only, minus some. The table records roughly 76,000 clones, about nine tenths of them present only once. The specimen was CD4+ T cells from peripheral blood mononuclear cells, collected in the second trimester of pregnancy. These receptors originate from a female donor with multiple sclerosis, enrolled in a pregnancy study. CDR3s include the opening cysteine and the closing phenylalanine or tryptophan. A D gene is named only where the DNA matches it firmly. A clone size is listed for some rows: how often the clone was seen (once, few, many), or a class if it is expanded.

d_gene	v_gene	abundance	j_gene	CDR3aa	CDR3nt
TRBD1	TRBV18	.	TRBJ2-5	CASSPPVLDRDRETQYF	TGTGCCAGCTCACCACCGGTATTGGACAGGGACCGCGAGACCCAGTACTTC
TRBD1	TRBV9	.	TRBJ2-6	CASSAIQGYGANVLTF	TGTGCCAGCAGCGCCATACAGGGGTACGGGGCCAACGTCCTGACTTTC
.	TRBV7-9	.	TRBJ2-7	CASSLAPGASYEQYF	TGTGCCAGCAGCTTAGCACCAGGGGCATCCTACGAGCAGTACTTC
TRBD1	TRBV5-1	.	TRBJ2-3	CASSPPQGTTDTQYF	TGCGCCAGCAGCCCCCCACAGGGGACCACAGATACGCAGTATTTT
.	TRBV6-1	.	TRBJ2-5	CASSVLQETQYF	TGTGCCAGCAGTGTTTTACAAGAGACCCAGTACTTC
TRBD2	TRBV15	.	TRBJ2-1	CATDPLGGGRYNEQFF	TGTGCCACCGACCCCCTGGGGGGAGGGAGATACAATGAGCAGTTCTTC
.	TRBV6-1	.	TRBJ2-3	CASSEAGLKSHTQYF	TGTGCCAGCAGTGAAGCCGGTCTGAAATCTCATACGCAGTATTTT
.	TRBV6-1	.	TRBJ1-2	CASSDPGLSGDYGYTF	TGTGCCAGCAGTGACCCGGGACTCTCCGGGGACTATGGCTACACCTTC
.	TRBV6-4	.	TRBJ1-3	CASSEPDRPSGNTIYF	TGTGCCAGCAGTGAACCAGACAGACCCTCTGGAAACACCATATATTTT
.	TRBV6-1	.	TRBJ1-1	CASSERLRTEAFF	TGTGCCAGCAGTGAACGTCTGAGGACTGAAGCTTTCTTT
TRBD1	TRBV15	many	TRBJ2-3	CATSGRPGQGTDTQYF	TGTGCCACCAGCGGAAGACCGGGACAGGGAACGGATACGCAGTATTTT
TRBD2	TRBV5-8	.	TRBJ2-1	CASSPRGGNEQFF	TGTGCCAGCAGCCCTCGGGGGGGCAATGAGCAGTTCTTC
.	TRBV29-1	once	TRBJ1-1	CSAKTTGIEDTEAFF	TGCAGCGCCAAAACCACAGGGATAGAGGACACTGAAGCTTTCTTT
TRBD1	TRBV2	.	TRBJ2-3	CATGRDRRTDTQYF	TGTGCCACCGGAAGGGACAGGCGCACAGATACGCAGTATTTT
.	TRBV4-3	.	TRBJ2-7	CASSQDKGGAYEQYF	TGCGCCAGCAGCCAAGATAAAGGAGGAGCCTACGAGCAGTACTTC
TRBD2	TRBV30	.	TRBJ2-2	CAWKEKGRAMDTGELFF	TGTGCCTGGAAGGAGAAAGGGAGGGCGATGGACACCGGGGAGCTGTTTTTT
TRBD2	TRBV28	.	TRBJ2-7	CATKRENPLEQYF	TGTGCCACTAAGCGGGAGAATCCTCTCGAGCAGTACTTC
TRBD1	TRBV5-5	.	TRBJ2-7	CASSAPGQGTYEQYF	TGTGCCAGCAGCGCGCCGGGACAGGGGACCTACGAGCAGTACTTC
TRBD2	TRBV5-1	.	TRBJ2-7	CASSSTSDSYEQYF	TGCGCCAGCAGCTCGACTAGCGACTCCTACGAGCAGTACTTC
TRBD2	TRBV27	.	TRBJ2-1	CASSPPTSGKRNEQFF	TGTGCCAGCAGTCCCCCGACTAGCGGGAAACGGAATGAGCAGTTCTTC
.	TRBV6-5	many	TRBJ2-6	CASSLSGSGANVLTF	TGTGCCAGCAGTTTATCAGGCTCTGGGGCCAACGTCCTGACTTTC
TRBD1	TRBV5-1	.	TRBJ1-1	CASSMWTGARNTEAFF	TGCGCCAGCAGCATGTGGACAGGGGCGAGGAACACTGAAGCTTTCTTT
.	TRBV27	.	TRBJ1-4	CASSRSGVTVKLFF	TGTGCCAGCAGTCGATCAGGGGTTACGGTAAAACTGTTTTTT
.	TRBV19	once	TRBJ1-2	CASSPGLDYGYTF	TGTGCCAGTAGTCCAGGGTTGGACTATGGCTACACCTTC
TRBD1	TRBV6-5	.	TRBJ1-2	CASSYLETGRYGYTF	TGTGCCAGCAGTTACCTCGAGACAGGGAGGTATGGCTACACCTTC
.	TRBV14	.	TRBJ1-1	CASSSQENTEAFF	TGTGCCAGCAGCTCACAGGAGAACACTGAAGCTTTCTTT
.	TRBV11-3	few	TRBJ2-5	CASSFWSGLFRGAQETQYF	TGTGCCAGCAGCTTCTGGTCCGGTTTATTCCGGGGGGCTCAGGAGACCCAGTACTTC
.	TRBV7-8	.	TRBJ2-7	CASSFGRSSYEQYF	TGTGCCAGCAGCTTTGGCAGAAGCTCCTACGAGCAGTACTTC
.	TRBV18	once	TRBJ1-6	CASSRDIDNSPLHF	TGTGCCAGCTCACGGGACATCGATAATTCACCCCTCCACTTT
.	TRBV14	.	TRBJ1-1	CASSRTGFPEAFF	TGTGCCAGCAGCCGCACAGGGTTCCCCGAAGCTTTCTTT
TRBD1	TRBV27	.	TRBJ1-4	CASSPLGTGVREKLFF	TGTGCCAGCAGTCCGTTGGGGACAGGGGTTAGAGAAAAACTGTTTTTT
.	TRBV10-3	.	TRBJ2-3	CAISATDTQYF	TGTGCCATCAGTGCAACAGATACGCAGTATTTT
TRBD1	TRBV19	few	TRBJ1-6	CASRYTGDSPLHF	TGTGCCAGTAGATACACAGGGGATTCACCCCTCCACTTT
.	TRBV4-2	.	TRBJ2-2	CASSQDRGDGANTGELFF	TGTGCCAGCAGCCAAGATCGAGGAGACGGAGCGAACACCGGGGAGCTGTTTTTT
.	TRBV28	.	TRBJ1-1	CASSLRRDTEAFF	TGTGCCAGCAGTTTACGAAGAGACACTGAAGCTTTCTTT
TRBD1	TRBV7-6	.	TRBJ2-2	CASSKQGASGELFF	TGTGCCAGCAGCAAACAGGGGGCATCCGGGGAGCTGTTTTTT
TRBD1	TRBV9	.	TRBJ2-7	CASSRDREYEQYF	TGTGCCAGCAGCCGGGACAGGGAATACGAGCAGTACTTC
.	TRBV5-1	once	TRBJ1-4	CASSPTGATNEKLFF	TGCGCCAGCAGCCCGACGGGGGCAACTAATGAAAAACTGTTTTTT
.	TRBV5-1	.	TRBJ1-1	CASSLVGHKNTEAFF	TGCGCCAGCAGCTTGGTAGGACATAAAAACACTGAAGCTTTCTTT
TRBD2	TRBV7-9	.	TRBJ2-1	CASSLGPLAGAYEQFF	TGTGCCAGCAGCTTAGGGCCGCTAGCGGGAGCCTATGAGCAGTTCTTC
.	TRBV21-1	.	TRBJ2-7	CASETGGLREQYF	TGTGCCAGCGAGACAGGGGGCCTTCGCGAGCAGTACTTC
TRBD2	TRBV27	once	TRBJ2-2	CASRRLAGGTGELFF	TGTGCCAGCAGACGACTAGCGGGAGGAACCGGGGAGCTGTTTTTT
.	TRBV30	.	TRBJ1-1	CAWTGGGAEAFF	TGTGCCTGGACGGGGGGGGGTGCTGAAGCTTTCTTT
.	TRBV19	.	TRBJ1-3	CASSYHRSSGNTIYF	TGTGCCAGTAGTTACCACAGGAGCTCTGGAAACACCATATATTTT
TRBD1	TRBV5-1	.	TRBJ2-7	CASSLARDRASEQYF	TGCGCCAGCAGCTTGGCACGGGACAGGGCTTCCGAGCAGTACTTC
TRBD1	TRBV5-1	.	TRBJ2-5	CASSLEPGQGTSQYF	TGCGCCAGCAGCTTGGAACCGGGACAGGGTACTTCCCAGTACTTC
.	TRBV11-1	.	TRBJ1-3	CASSREVASSGNTIYF	TGTGCCAGCAGTCGTGAAGTTGCCAGCTCTGGAAACACCATATATTTT
TRBD2	TRBV28	.	TRBJ2-4	CASTKGTTILAKNIQYF	TGTGCCAGCACCAAAGGGACTACCATACTAGCCAAAAACATTCAGTACTTC
TRBD1	TRBV5-4	.	TRBJ2-5	CASGRTGEETQYF	TGTGCCAGCGGTAGGACAGGCGAAGAGACCCAGTACTTC
TRBD1	TRBV5-4	.	TRBJ1-3	CASKQGVVGNTIYF	TGTGCCAGCAAGCAGGGGGTTGTAGGAAACACCATATATTTT
.	TRBV18	.	TRBJ2-5	CASSPSGETQYF	TGTGCCAGCTCACCTTCCGGGGAGACCCAGTACTTC
TRBD2	TRBV5-1	.	TRBJ2-3	CASSPPGGRSTDTQYF	TGCGCCAGCAGCCCACCGGGGGGGAGAAGCACAGATACGCAGTATTTT
TRBD2	TRBV5-1	.	TRBJ2-7	CASSLEGLAGGYEQYF	TGCGCCAGCAGCTTGGAGGGACTAGCGGGGGGTTACGAGCAGTACTTC
.	TRBV19	.	TRBJ1-1	CASSMGGKVTEAFF	TGTGCCAGTAGTATGGGGGGTAAAGTCACTGAAGCTTTCTTT
.	TRBV19	.	TRBJ1-2	CASAGAYSNYGYTF	TGTGCCAGTGCAGGGGCCTATTCTAACTATGGCTACACCTTC
TRBD2	TRBV7-8	.	TRBJ2-1	CASSLLGGSTSYNEQFF	TGTGCCAGCAGCTTACTCGGCGGGAGTACCTCCTACAATGAGCAGTTCTTC